This TCR beta chain is drawn from a study of Graves' ophthalmopathy and Graves' hyperthyroidism. About the study: The collection of peripheral blood took place at initial diagnosis, before any treatment. Study-wide results and limits: Predictions made by the model for ophthalmopathy progression reached 70% to 71% sensitivity and less than 80% specificity. Ophthalmopathy was separated from stable hyperthyroidism by a 13-signature model with 87.88% sensitivity and around 81% specificity.

Points on this clonotype: Antigen unknown.

Someone took the PBMCs out of more than 8.5 ml of fresh peripheral blood. The CDR3 runs to 14 residues. CDR1 LNHDA and CDR2 SQIVND come from the germline V gene (reference sequence). TCR beta CDR3 amplification used RNA transcripts. Second-round multiplex PCR came after a first-round RT-PCR that employed HTBI primers. TCRdb re-called the multiplex PCR reads through MiXCR, storing one row per CDR3 protein. The sample contains 500,000 to 800,000 distinct CDR3 sequences, under 50% of which appear only once. The V and J genes are TRBV19 and TRBJ1-5; tentative D call: TRBD1 (6 bases). The TCR was taken from an adult man with Graves' ophthalmopathy. The material sequenced was peripheral blood. The DNA of the CDR3 is TGTGTCAGCCAAACAGGGCCTAGCAATCAGCCCCAGCATTTT. This sequence encodes CVSQTGPSNQPQHF.